The 22 T cell receptor beta chains below were found in one sample sequenced in a study of blood T cell repertoires in COVID-19. Generated by immunoSEQ multiplex PCR, the TCRdb table keeps only in-frame clones and is missing some. Among 80,000 to 100,000 clones listed, around nine tenths were seen once. Sequenced material: peripheral blood. Every receptor here comes from a man between 45 and 60 years old with acute or convalescent COVID-19.

The CDR3 DNA follows: TGCGCCAGCAGCTTTGGCCTAGCGGGACCAGATACGCAGTATTTT. It is translated as CASSFGLAGPDTQYF. The chain is built from TRBV5-1 and TRBJ2-3; TRBD2 agrees at 9 bases. Germline values: CDR1 SGHRS, CDR2 YFSETQ. J gave up 4 bases and V 2 bases, and 5 bases lay outside the gene matches. The CDR3 has 15 amino acids.

The gene calls are TRBV30 and TRBJ2-2; TRBD2 agrees at 8 bases. The CDR3 consists of 14 residues. Losses at the gene ends were 5 bases for V and 5 bases for J; bases not matched to a gene: 7. Germline lookup yields CDR1 GTSNPN and CDR2 SVGIG (reference sequence). In DNA form, the CDR3 reads TGTGCCTGGGCGGGGGGTTGGCGAACCGGGGAGCTGTTTTTT. Protein product: CAWAGGWRTGELFF.

The rearrangement links TRBV27 to TRBJ2-7; D not resolved. Trimming took off 4 bases at V and 2 bases at J, with 3 bases between the two ends. This CDR3 contains 11 residues. Germline V gives CDR1 MNHEY, CDR2 SMNVEV (reference sequence). In DNA form, the CDR3 reads TGTGCCAGCAGTTCAGCCTACGAGCAGTACTTC. It encodes CASSSAYEQYF.

The chain combines TRBV18 with TRBJ1-2; D is ambiguous. Germline values: CDR1 KGHSH, CDR2 LQKENI. The CDR3 length is 14 residues. V was shortened by 0 bases and J by 4 bases, with 9 bases between the two germline ends. The CDR3 DNA reads TGTGCCAGCTCACCACCGGAGGGAACCTATGGCTACACCTTC. Amino acid sequence: CASSPPEGTYGYTF.

The chain has TRBV6-5 and TRBJ1-2; TRBD1 might be the D (5 bases). Between the trimmed V and J ends, which lost 5 bases and 6 bases, there was a span of 10 bases. CDR1 MNHEY and CDR2 SVGAGI come from the germline V gene. The CDR3 runs to 12 residues. CDR3 DNA: TGTGCCAGCAGTCCAGCAGGGCATGGCTACACCTTC. It encodes CASSPAGHGYTF.

The gene calls are TRBV6-5 and TRBJ1-6, with D unresolved. There are 11 residues in the CDR3. The V gene lost 11 bases and the J gene lost 10 bases, with 12 bases spanning the gap. Germline values: CDR1 MNHEY, CDR2 SVGAGI. As DNA, the CDR3 is TGTGCCGCGGAGGTTCGCTCACCCCTCCACTTT. It encodes CAAEVRSPLHF.

The chain recombines TRBV11-2 with TRBJ2-2; TRBD2 agrees at 15 bases. J gave up 2 bases and V 5 bases, and 3 bases lay outside the gene matches. Germline V gene lookup returns CDR1 SGHAT and CDR2 FQNNGV. The CDR3 runs 17 residues. CDR3 protein: CASSRTSGRANTGELFF. The CDR3 DNA sequence: TGTGCCAGCAGCCGGACTAGCGGGAGGGCTAACACCGGGGAGCTGTTTTTT.

The rearrangement uses TRBV29-1 and TRBJ1-2, with a possible D match to TRBD1 (6 bases). Trimming removed 4 bases from V and 3 bases from J, with 15 bases in between. Germline-derived CDR1 and CDR2 are SQVTM and ANQGSEA. The CDR3 has 14 residues. The CDR3 protein is CSVVGGGGDYGYTF. CDR3 DNA sequence: TGCAGCGTTGTGGGGGGCGGGGGCGACTATGGCTACACCTTC.

Written as DNA, the CDR3 is TGCGCCAGCAGCTTGAGGGAGGGTACTAACGAGCAGTACTTC. This translates into CASSLREGTNEQYF. The chain uses TRBV5-1 and TRBJ2-7; 7 positions agree with TRBD2. The CDR3 consists of 14 residues. Germline lookup yields CDR1 SGHRS and CDR2 YFSETQ. V was clipped by 1 base and J by 5 bases; unmatched bases: 6.

This clone turned up a few times. The chain joins TRBV10-1 to TRBJ1-6; D is possibly TRBD1 (5 bases). Per the germline V gene, CDR1 is WNHNN and CDR2 is SYGVQD (reference sequence). The CDR3 loop spans 13 amino acids. V was pared by 4 bases and J by 7 bases, with 8 bases between. This chain's CDR3 is CASSATENSPLHF. CDR3 sequence (DNA): TGCGCCAGCAGTGCGACAGAAAATTCACCCCTCCACTTT.

The chain links TRBV27 to TRBJ2-2; a weak D match, TRBD2 (6 bases). The CDR3 runs to 14 residues. The ends were cut back, 6 bases at V and 3 bases at J, with 11 bases in the middle. The germline CDR1 and CDR2 sequences are MNHEY and SMNVEV (reference sequence). CDR3 sequence reads: CASREGAYTGELFF. The CDR3 DNA is TGTGCCAGCAGGGAGGGCGCCTACACCGGGGAGCTGTTTTTT.

This chain joins TRBV7-9 and TRBJ1-1, with D perhaps matching TRBD1 (6 bases). The germline V and J ends were trimmed by 4 bases and 5 bases, with 14 bases remaining between them. Germline CDR1 and CDR2: SEHNR and FQNEAQ (reference sequence). The length of the CDR3 is 14 residues. The DNA for the CDR3 is TGTGCCAGCAGCTCAACAGGGAGGGGGACTGAAGCTTTCTTT. This sequence encodes CASSSTGRGTEAFF.

This clone has a handful of counts. The chain combines TRBV12-5 with TRBJ2-4; D may be TRBD1 (5 bases). CDR3 size: 17 residues. Germline V CDR1 and CDR2: LGHNT, FRNRAP. V lost 7 bases, J lost 1 base, and 20 bases lay in between. As DNA, the CDR3 is TGTGCTAGTGAGGGGCGGATCCTAGGTGGGGCCAAAAACATTCAGTACTTC. Translated, it gives CASEGRILGGAKNIQYF.

The chain carries TRBV7-9 and TRBJ1-5; D may be TRBD1 (6 bases). Germline loops: CDR1 SEHNR, CDR2 FQNEAQ (reference sequence). The CDR3 is made up of 17 amino acids. The germline V and J ends were trimmed by 2 bases and 1 base, with 15 bases remaining between them. Here the CDR3 reads CASSLSKGGASNQPQHF. CDR3 sequence (DNA): TGTGCCAGCAGCTTAAGCAAAGGGGGGGCGAGCAATCAGCCCCAGCATTTT.

V usage is TRBV9 and J usage is TRBJ2-5, with 8 bases fitting TRBD2. This CDR3 has 14 residues. Germline V CDR1 and CDR2: SGDLS, YYNGEE. Trimming cost V 0 bases and J 5 bases; bases outside gene matches: 3. The chain's CDR3 is CASSVEGGRETQYF. The CDR3 coding sequence is TGTGCCAGCAGCGTAGAAGGCGGGAGGGAGACCCAGTACTTC.

The chain couples TRBV4-1 to TRBJ2-2; 8 positions match TRBD1. Germline loops: CDR1 MGHRA, CDR2 YSYEKL. Trimming at V came to 3 bases and at J to 5 bases, leaving 11 bases not matched to a gene. The CDR3 covers 17 residues. The CDR3 sequence: CASSQTWTGIRTGELFF. CDR3 bases: TGCGCCAGCAGCCAGACATGGACAGGGATTAGGACCGGGGAGCTGTTTTTT.

The J gene is TRBJ1-2, the V gene TRBV5-1; no reliable D call. The CDR3 extends over 15 amino acids. The V gene lost 3 bases and the J gene lost 5 bases, with 17 bases spanning the gap. CDR1 and CDR2 from the germline V gene are SGHRS and YFSETQ. Here the CDR3 DNA reads TGCGCCAGCAGCTCCGATTACATCGTTAAATATGGCTACACCTTC. Protein product: CASSSDYIVKYGYTF.

The chain carries TRBV9 and TRBJ2-2, with a weak D call TRBD2 (5 bases). This CDR3 is 17 amino acids long. Trimming pared 0 bases from V and 2 bases from J, leaving 14 bases between. Germline lookup yields CDR1 SGDLS and CDR2 YYNGEE. As DNA, the CDR3 is TGTGCCAGCAGCGTAGAGGTGAGACTACTTAACACCGGGGAGCTGTTTTTT. This gives the protein CASSVEVRLLNTGELFF.

The V call is TRBV5-1, the J call TRBJ2-1; D is perhaps TRBD1 (6 bases). V lost 5 bases to trimming and J lost 0 bases, with 12 bases between them. Looked up from germline, CDR1 is SGHRS and CDR2 is YFSETQ. The CDR3 has 15 residues. CDR3 bases: TGCGCCAGCAGTCGCGACAGGTCCTCCTACAATGAGCAGTTCTTC. Its translation: CASSRDRSSYNEQFF.

V and J are TRBV6-5 and TRBJ2-2; tentatively, D is TRBD1 (6 bases). The length of the CDR3 is 13 residues. Germline values: CDR1 MNHEY, CDR2 SVGAGI. The V and J ends lost 8 bases and 8 bases respectively, with 15 bases between them. The CDR3 coding sequence is TGTGCCAGCGGAATCCGAGACAGGGGGGAGCTGTTTTTT. Its protein is CASGIRDRGELFF.

This chain joins TRBV27 and TRBJ2-7, with TRBD1 matching 7 bases. Germline CDR1 MNHEY, CDR2 SMNVEV (reference sequence). The CDR3 consists of 15 residues. With 5 bases clipped from V and 5 bases from J, the junction kept 12 bases outside the gene matches. CDR3 in DNA: TGTGCCAGCAGTACCCGGGACAGCCCCTTGGACGAGCAGTACTTC. It codes for CASSTRDSPLDEQYF.

The rearrangement links TRBV7-6 to TRBJ2-7; TRBD1 aligns across 9 bases. The length of the CDR3 is 16 residues. V was pared by 1 base and J by 2 bases, with 6 bases of the junction left unmatched. Germline CDR1 and CDR2: SGHVS and FNYEAQ. The CDR3 protein is CASSLGGGTGPYEQYF. The CDR3 DNA reads as TGTGCCAGCAGCTTAGGGGGGGGGACAGGGCCCTACGAGCAGTACTTC.